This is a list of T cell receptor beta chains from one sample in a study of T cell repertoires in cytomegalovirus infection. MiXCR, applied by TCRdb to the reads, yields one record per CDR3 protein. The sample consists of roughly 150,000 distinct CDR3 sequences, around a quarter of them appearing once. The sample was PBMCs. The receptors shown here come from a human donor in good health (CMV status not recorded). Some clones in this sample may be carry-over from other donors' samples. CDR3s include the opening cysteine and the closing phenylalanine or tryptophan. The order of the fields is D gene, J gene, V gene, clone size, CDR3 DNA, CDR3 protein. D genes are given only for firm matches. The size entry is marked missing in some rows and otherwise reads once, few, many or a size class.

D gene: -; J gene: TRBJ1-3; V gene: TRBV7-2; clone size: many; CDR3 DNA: TGTGCCAGCAGCTTAGGGGCCAGCTCTGGAAACACCATATATTTT; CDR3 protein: CASSLGASSGNTIYF
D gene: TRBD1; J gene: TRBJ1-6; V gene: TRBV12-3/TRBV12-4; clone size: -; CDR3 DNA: TGTGCCAACAGTTTGGACAGGGGACGGAATTCACCCCTCCACTTT; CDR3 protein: CANSLDRGRNSPLHF
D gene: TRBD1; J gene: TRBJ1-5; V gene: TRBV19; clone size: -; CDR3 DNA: TGTGCCAGTAGTGCCGACAGGGGCGGCCAGCCCCAGCATTTT; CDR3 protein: CASSADRGGQPQHF
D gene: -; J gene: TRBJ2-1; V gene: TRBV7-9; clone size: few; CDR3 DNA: TGTGCCAGCAGCTTAGAGGAGCGCCTAGTAGACAATGAGCAGTTCTTC; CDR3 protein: CASSLEERLVDNEQFF
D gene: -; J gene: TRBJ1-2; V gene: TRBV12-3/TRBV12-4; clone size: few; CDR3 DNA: TGTGCCAGCAGTTTGGAGGGCGCGGTGGCCTGGGGCTACACCTTC; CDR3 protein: CASSLEGAVAWGYTF
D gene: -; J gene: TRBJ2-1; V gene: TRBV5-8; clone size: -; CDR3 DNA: TGTGCCAGCAGCTTGGAGGGACATGAGCAGTTCTTC; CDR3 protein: CASSLEGHEQFF
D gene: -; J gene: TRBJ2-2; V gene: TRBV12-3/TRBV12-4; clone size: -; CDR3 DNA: TGTGCCAGCAGTTTACAGGTGTACACCGGGGAGCTGTTTTTT; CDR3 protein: CASSLQVYTGELFF
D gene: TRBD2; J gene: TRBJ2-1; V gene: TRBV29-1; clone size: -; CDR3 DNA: TGCAGCGTTGAAAGGACTAGCGGGAAGGAGTTCTTC; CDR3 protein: CSVERTSGKEFF
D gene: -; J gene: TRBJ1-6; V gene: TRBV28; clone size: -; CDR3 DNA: TGTGCCAGCAGTGCCCCAGGGAGCTCCTATAATTCACCCCTCCACTTT; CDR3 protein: CASSAPGSSYNSPLHF
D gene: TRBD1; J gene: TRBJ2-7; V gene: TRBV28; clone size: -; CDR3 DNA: TGTGCCAGCAGTCCTTCCCGACAGGGCGCCTACGAGCAGTACTTC; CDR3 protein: CASSPSRQGAYEQYF
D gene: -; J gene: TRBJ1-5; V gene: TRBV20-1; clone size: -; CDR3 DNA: TGCATTGCGAGAAAACTCCAGCCCCAGCATTTT; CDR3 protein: CIARKLQPQHF
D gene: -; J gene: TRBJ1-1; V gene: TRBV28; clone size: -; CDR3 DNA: TGTGCCAGCAGCATTCAAAATTTTTTGAACACTGAAGCTTTCTTT; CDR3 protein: CASSIQNFLNTEAFF
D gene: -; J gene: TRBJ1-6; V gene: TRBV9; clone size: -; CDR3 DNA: TGTGCCAGCAGCGTAGACGGCACCTATAATTCACCCCTCCACTTT; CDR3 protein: CASSVDGTYNSPLHF
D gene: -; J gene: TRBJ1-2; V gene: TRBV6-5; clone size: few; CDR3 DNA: TGTGCCAGCAGACCCACAGGGAGCTCGATCTATGGCTACACCTTC; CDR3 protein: CASRPTGSSIYGYTF
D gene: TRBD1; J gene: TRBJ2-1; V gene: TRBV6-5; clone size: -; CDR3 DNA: TGTGCCACCGAGGCCTGGGGACAGGGGAATGAGCAGTTCTTC; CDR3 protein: CATEAWGQGNEQFF
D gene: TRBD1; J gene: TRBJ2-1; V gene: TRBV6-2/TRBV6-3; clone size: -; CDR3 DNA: TGTGCCAGCAGTTACCAGGGGGCGAGGTACAATGTGCAGTTCTTC; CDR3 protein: CASSYQGARYNVQFF
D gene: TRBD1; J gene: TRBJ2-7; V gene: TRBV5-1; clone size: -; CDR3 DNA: TGCGCCAGCAGCAGAAACAGGGGGTCATACGAGCAGTACTTC; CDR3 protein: CASSRNRGSYEQYF
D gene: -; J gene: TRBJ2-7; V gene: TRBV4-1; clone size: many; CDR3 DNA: TGCGCCAGCAGCGGGACCCGGGGCCCGGGCTCCTACGAGCAGTACTTC; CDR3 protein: CASSGTRGPGSYEQYF
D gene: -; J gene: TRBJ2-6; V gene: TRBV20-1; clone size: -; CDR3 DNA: TGCAGTGCTAGTGCTCAGGAGGCCGGGGCCAACGTCCTGACTTTC; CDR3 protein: CSASAQEAGANVLTF
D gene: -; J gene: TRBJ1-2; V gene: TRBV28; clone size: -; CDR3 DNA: TGTGCCAGCAGCCCGGGAGCTAACTATGGCTACACCTTC; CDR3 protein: CASSPGANYGYTF
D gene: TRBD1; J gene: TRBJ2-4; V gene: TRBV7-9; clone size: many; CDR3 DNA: TGTGCCAGCAGCTCAACCGGGACAGGGAAAAACATTCAGTACTTC; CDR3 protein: CASSSTGTGKNIQYF